This passage covers 5 T cell receptor beta chains from one sample sequenced in a study of cytomegalovirus exposure and HLA in healthy donors. The PCR was carried out with 60 Vbeta primers and 13 Jbeta primers. Assay used: immunoSEQ multiplex PCR; TCRdb lists only in-frame clones, some missing. The sample totals approximately 120,000 clones; its top ten clones hold under 3.5%. The sequenced material came from PBMCs. The receptor set was obtained from a man aged 25-45 years in good health and CMV-seronegative.

V is TRBV27 and J is TRBJ2-7; TRBD2 is a possible D gene (6 bases). Per germline, CDR1 MNHEY and CDR2 SMNVEV (reference sequence). The length of the CDR3 is 11 residues. V was pared by 7 bases and J by 7 bases, with 11 bases between. CDR3 nucleotide sequence: TGTGCCAGCATCAGGGCGGGAGAGCAGTACTTC. Residues: CASIRAGEQYF.

V usage is TRBV5-1 and J usage is TRBJ1-4; the match to TRBD1 covers 7 bases. Trimming cost V 0 bases and J 5 bases; bases outside gene matches: 4. Looked up from germline, CDR1 is SGHRS and CDR2 is YFSETQ. CDR3 length: 15 residues. The CDR3 region is CASSLAGTANEKLFF. In DNA, the CDR3 is TGCGCCAGCAGCTTGGCCGGGACAGCAAATGAAAAACTGTTTTTT.

The chain has TRBV27 and TRBJ1-6, with 7 positions matching TRBD1. Trimming removed 5 bases from V and 14 bases from J; junction bases left unmatched: 15. Germline V gene sequence: CDR1 MNHEY, CDR2 SMNVEV (reference sequence). CDR3 size: 15 residues. CDR3: CASSPLQGQLLALHF. CDR3 in DNA: TGTGCCAGCAGTCCATTACAGGGGCAATTGTTGGCCCTCCACTTT.

The CDR3 reads CASSYRGVALEKLFF. Written as DNA, the CDR3 is TGTGCCAGCAGTTACCGCGGCGTCGCTCTCGAAAAACTGTTTTTT. The chain has TRBV6-5 and TRBJ1-4; no clear D gene. Germline V gene data show CDR1 as MNHEY and CDR2 as SVGAGI. V shed 2 bases and J shed 8 bases, with 15 bases lying between them. This CDR3 region has 15 residues.

The rearrangement uses TRBV11-1 and TRBJ2-3; possible D gene TRBD1, 6 bases. Germline CDR1 and CDR2: SGHAT and FQDESV (reference sequence). This CDR3 is built from 15 residues. Trimming removed 6 bases from V and 7 bases from J, with 20 bases in between. CDR3 protein: CASRAVDSSMNTQYF. The CDR3 DNA reads as TGTGCCAGCAGAGCTGTGGACAGTAGTATGAATACGCAGTATTTT.